One sample yielded the 6 T cell receptor beta chains listed below, sequenced in a study of cytomegalovirus exposure and HLA in healthy donors. PCR primers comprised 60 Vbeta and 13 Jbeta primers. Sequencing was performed with immunoSEQ multiplex PCR; in TCRdb, only in-frame clones are kept and a portion is missing. This table holds tens of thousands of clones. Source material: PBMCs. The receptors come from a male donor in good health and CMV-seronegative.

The chain couples TRBV6-5 to TRBJ1-1; no clear D. The germline CDR1 and CDR2 sequences are MNHEY and SVGAGI. The CDR3 totals 14 residues. V gave up 8 bases and J gave up 1 base, with 14 bases separating them. CDR3 amino acids: CASLSGQPNTEAFF. The CDR3 bases are TGTGCCAGCCTGAGCGGGCAGCCGAACACTGAAGCTTTCTTT.

The chain links TRBV5-1 to TRBJ2-1, with no clear D. CDR1 and CDR2 from the germline V gene are SGHRS and YFSETQ. The CDR3 has 15 amino acids. Trimming took off 0 bases at V and 7 bases at J, with 14 bases between the two ends. The CDR3 coding sequence is TGCGCCAGCAGCTTGGCCTCCCAGACGGGTAATGAGCAGTTCTTC. It specifies CASSLASQTGNEQFF.

The chain has TRBV19 and TRBJ1-2; 9 nucleotides align to TRBD1. The CDR3 spans 16 residues. V lost 7 bases to trimming and J lost 4 bases; unmatched junction nucleotides: 13. Germline loops: CDR1 LNHDA, CDR2 SQIVND (reference sequence). CDR3 loop: CASNPGQGSSAYGYTF. The CDR3 bases are TGTGCCAGTAACCCGGGACAGGGTTCCTCCGCCTATGGCTACACCTTC.

The chain uses TRBV11-3 and TRBJ2-2, with 7 positions matching TRBD1. The V gene end was trimmed by 5 bases and the J gene end by 0 bases; junction bases not matched to a gene: 6. The germline CDR1 and CDR2 sequences are SGHNT and YENEEA. This CDR3 is built from 16 residues. The CDR3: CASSRHGTANTGELFF. The CDR3 region has the DNA TGTGCCAGCAGCCGACACGGGACAGCGAACACCGGGGAGCTGTTTTTT.

The chain has TRBV4-3 and TRBJ2-1, with D possibly TRBD1 on 5 matching bases. V lost 0 bases, J lost 4 bases, and 13 bases lay in between. Per the germline V gene, CDR1 is LGHNA and CDR2 is YSLEER. This CDR3 region has 16 residues. CDR3 in amino acids: CASSQEIQGRYNEQFF. The CDR3, as DNA: TGCGCCAGCAGCCAAGAAATCCAGGGCCGTTACAATGAGCAGTTCTTC.

The chain combines TRBV5-1 with TRBJ2-7; 8 bases fit TRBD1. Looked up from germline, CDR1 is SGHRS and CDR2 is YFSETQ. This CDR3 contains 13 residues. V was clipped by 6 bases and J by 5 bases; unmatched bases: 7. Written as DNA, the CDR3 is TGCGCCAGCACCCCAGGACAGGGCGACGAGCAGTACTTC. As protein: CASTPGQGDEQYF. The full variable domain, with the rest looked up from reference TRBV5-1 and TRBJ2-7, is KAGVTQTPRYLIKTRGQQVTLSCSPISGHRSVSWYQQTPGQGLQFLFEYFSETQRNKGNFPGRFSGRQFSNSRSEMNVSTLELGDSALYLCASTPGQGDEQYFGPGTRLTVT.